Listed below are T cell receptor beta chains from one sample, sequenced in a study of identifying expanded T cells in peripheral blood. Sequenced by immunoSEQ multiplex PCR; TCRdb stores in-frame clones only, minus some. There are 70,000 to 100,000 clones in the sample; approximately 86% occur only once, and over 5% lies in the top ten. Sequencing was carried out using blood. The source is a person aged 18 to 75 in good health. Both conserved end residues are part of each CDR3. A D gene is named only where the DNA matches it firmly. Only some rows state a clone size, as once, few, many or a class for expanded clones.

clone size,D gene,V gene,J gene,CDR3 DNA,CDR3 protein
NA,TRBD2,TRBV28,TRBJ2-3,TGTGCCAGCAGCCCTTGGACCGGGACTAGCAGGTTGGAGGCCACAGATACGCAGTATTTT,CASSPWTGTSRLEATDTQYF
NA,NA,TRBV18,TRBJ1-2,TGTGCCAGCTCACCCCTCACGATGCAGGGATCCTCCTTC,CASSPLTMQGSSF
NA,NA,TRBV2,TRBJ2-7,TGTGCCAGCAGTGTTTCCCAAGTCTCCTACGAGCAGTACTTC,CASSVSQVSYEQYF
NA,TRBD1,TRBV18,TRBJ2-3,TGTGCCAGCTCAAGCGACAGGGGGATAGATACGCAGTATTTT,CASSSDRGIDTQYF
NA,NA,TRBV2,TRBJ2-7,TGTGCCAGCAGTGATTTCAAGCAGTACTTC,CASSDFKQYF
NA,NA,TRBV6-1,TRBJ1-3,TGTGCCAGCAGTGAACCCGTCTCTGGAAACACCATATATTTT,CASSEPVSGNTIYF
NA,NA,TRBV6-5,TRBJ1-1,TGTGCCAGCAGTTTCAGGGTCTCTAACACTGAAGCTTTCTTT,CASSFRVSNTEAFF
NA,NA,TRBV2,TRBJ1-2,TGTGCCAGCAGTGCGTCTTGGGACCTCCGGGCGGGTGGCTACACCTTC,CASSASWDLRAGGYTF
NA,NA,TRBV29-1,TRBJ1-1,TGCAGCGCCAATACAGGGTTGAACACTGAAGCTTTCTTT,CSANTGLNTEAFF
NA,NA,TRBV2,TRBJ1-2,TGTGCCAGCAGTGAATATATGACAGGCCTTAGCTACACCTTC,CASSEYMTGLSYTF
NA,NA,TRBV5-1,TRBJ2-7,TGCGCCAGCAGCTCAGTGAGCTCCTACGAGCAGTACTTC,CASSSVSSYEQYF
NA,NA,TRBV5-1,TRBJ1-2,TGCGCCAGCAGCTACGGGGGAGATGGCTACACCTTC,CASSYGGDGYTF
NA,NA,TRBV11-1,TRBJ2-7,TGTGCCAGCAGCACGGACGGTTACGAGCAGTACTTC,CASSTDGYEQYF
NA,NA,TRBV29-1,TRBJ2-2,TGCAGCGTTGATATAGGACGGGCCGGGGAGCTGTTTTTT,CSVDIGRAGELFF
NA,NA,TRBV6-6,TRBJ2-7,TGTGCCAGCAGTACGGACGTCTACGAGCAGTACTTC,CASSTDVYEQYF
NA,NA,TRBV19,TRBJ2-3,TGTGCCAGTAGTTTGTGGGGTCACACAGATACGCAGTATTTT,CASSLWGHTDTQYF
NA,NA,TRBV29-1,TRBJ1-1,TGCAGCGCGATCAGAGGGCCTCGCGAAGCTTTCTTT,CSAIRGPREAFF
once,NA,TRBV19,TRBJ1-1,TGTGCCAGTAGTATTTGGGACAAATACACTGAAGCTTTCTTT,CASSIWDKYTEAFF
NA,NA,TRBV6-6,TRBJ1-1,TGTGCCAGCAGTTACTACGGGTACACTGAAGCTTTCTTT,CASSYYGYTEAFF
NA,NA,TRBV30,TRBJ1-1,TGTGCCTGGAGTCAGTACAGGACCAACACTGAAGCTTTCTTT,CAWSQYRTNTEAFF
NA,NA,TRBV6-5,TRBJ1-1,TGTGCCAGCAGTTACAGCAGGAACATGAACACTGAAGCTTTCTTT,CASSYSRNMNTEAFF
NA,TRBD1,TRBV6-1,TRBJ2-7,TGTGCCAGCAGACTGACAGGGCTTGAGTCCTACGAGCAGTACTTC,CASRLTGLESYEQYF
NA,NA,TRBV4-1,TRBJ1-3,TGCGCCAGCAGCCAAGATGGGGGGTCTTCTGGAAACACCATATATTTT,CASSQDGGSSGNTIYF
NA,NA,TRBV27,TRBJ1-2,TGTGCCAGCAGTTTATGGGGGGTAATGGGAGCGACCACCACCCTCAACTATGGCTACACCTTC,CASSLWGVMGATTTLNYGYTF
NA,TRBD1,TRBV18,TRBJ2-7,TGTGCCAGCTCATCGGGACAGCGCTACGAGCAGTACTTC,CASSSGQRYEQYF
NA,NA,TRBV6-5,TRBJ1-2,TGTGCCAGCAGTTACCAATGGGCCAGGCCCTATGGCTACACCTTC,CASSYQWARPYGYTF
NA,TRBD2,TRBV25-1,TRBJ2-1,TGTGCCAGCAGTCCCGAGAAGGGGTTAGCGGGGTACAATGAGCAGTTCTTC,CASSPEKGLAGYNEQFF
NA,TRBD1,TRBV27,TRBJ1-1,TGTGCCAGCAGTCTACTACAGGGGGTGAACACTGAAGCTTTCTTT,CASSLLQGVNTEAFF
few,NA,TRBV14,TRBJ2-1,TGTGCCAGCAGGGGCCCTGCATGGGGCGAGCAGTTCTTC,CASRGPAWGEQFF
NA,TRBD1,TRBV13,TRBJ1-1,TGTGCCAGCAGCTTGGGGCAGGGGGCGAGGAACACTGAAGCTTTCTTT,CASSLGQGARNTEAFF
NA,NA,TRBV19,TRBJ2-6,TGTGCCAGTAGACCTCGGGGAGGCACAATCTCTGGGGCCAACGTCCTGACTTTC,CASRPRGGTISGANVLTF
NA,NA,TRBV7-6,TRBJ2-7,TGTGCCAGCAGCTTAGAAGTAGAAACCCACCACGAGCAGTACTTC,CASSLEVETHHEQYF
NA,TRBD1,TRBV27,TRBJ1-4,TGTGCCAGCAGTCGAACAGGGGTTAGGGAAAAACTGTTTTTT,CASSRTGVREKLFF
NA,TRBD1,TRBV9,TRBJ1-1,TGTGCCAGCAGCGTAGCGCCGATCGGACAGGGACAGTTAGGCACTGAAGCTTTCTTT,CASSVAPIGQGQLGTEAFF
NA,NA,TRBV30,TRBJ1-2,TGTGCCTGGATAGGGGGGAGCGCAGCTAACTATGGCTACACCTTC,CAWIGGSAANYGYTF
NA,TRBD1,TRBV18,TRBJ1-5,TGTGCCAGCTCACCCCGGGACAGAGTTTTGGACAATCAGCCCCAGCATTTT,CASSPRDRVLDNQPQHF
NA,NA,TRBV11-2,TRBJ2-7,TGTGCCTCTAGGGTCGGGTCGGGCCAATCCTACGAGCAGTACTTC,CASRVGSGQSYEQYF
NA,NA,TRBV5-1,TRBJ1-2,TGCGCCAGCAGCCCTGCCTCCTGGACCAAAGCCCATGGCTACACCTTC,CASSPASWTKAHGYTF
NA,TRBD2,TRBV7-9,TRBJ2-5,TGTGCCAGCAGCTTCATTAGCGGGGTGGGAGATCTCATAGAAGAGACCCAGTACTTC,CASSFISGVGDLIEETQYF
NA,NA,TRBV7-9,TRBJ2-4,TGTGCCAGCAGCTTAGTTAGCCAGGTTTTAGCCAAAAACATTCAGTACTTC,CASSLVSQVLAKNIQYF
NA,NA,TRBV30,TRBJ2-7,TGTGCCTGGAGTGTAAGTGCAGGGGTCCTGACCTACGAGCAGTACTTC,CAWSVSAGVLTYEQYF
NA,NA,TRBV19,TRBJ2-3,TGTGCCAGTAGTATAGGAGGACCCACTGGGGATACGCAGTATTTT,CASSIGGPTGDTQYF
once,NA,TRBV21-1,TRBJ2-3,TGTGCCAGCAGCAAACCACAGGGGCCACCCCAAGATACGCAGTATTTT,CASSKPQGPPQDTQYF
NA,NA,TRBV4-3,TRBJ1-5,TGCGCCAGCAGCCAAGAATCTCAGGGTTATAGCAATCAGCCCCAGCATTTT,CASSQESQGYSNQPQHF
NA,NA,TRBV2,TRBJ1-1,TGTGCCAGCAGCAGGAACCAGGAAGCTTTCTTT,CASSRNQEAFF
NA,NA,TRBV7-9,TRBJ2-6,TGTGCCAGCAGCTTCTACAAGGTTGGGTTTGGGGCCAACGTCCTGACTTTC,CASSFYKVGFGANVLTF
few,NA,TRBV2,TRBJ2-2,TGTGCCAGCAGATACCGAACAGGGCCCGGGGAGCTGTTTTTT,CASRYRTGPGELFF